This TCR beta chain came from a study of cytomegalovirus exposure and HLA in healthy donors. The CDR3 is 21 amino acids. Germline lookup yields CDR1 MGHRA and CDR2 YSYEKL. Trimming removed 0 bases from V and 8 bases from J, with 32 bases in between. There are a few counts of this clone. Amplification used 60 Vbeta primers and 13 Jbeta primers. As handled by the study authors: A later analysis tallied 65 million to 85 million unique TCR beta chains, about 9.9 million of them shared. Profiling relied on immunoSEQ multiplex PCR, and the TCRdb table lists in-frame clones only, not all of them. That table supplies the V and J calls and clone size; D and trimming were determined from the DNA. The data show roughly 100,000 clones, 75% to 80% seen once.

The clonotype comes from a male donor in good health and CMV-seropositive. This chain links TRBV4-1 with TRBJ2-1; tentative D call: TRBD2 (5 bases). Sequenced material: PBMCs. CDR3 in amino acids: CASSQDPLLPLAGLDQHEQFF. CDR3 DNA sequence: TGCGCCAGCAGCCAAGATCCCCTCCTACCCCTGGCGGGTCTTGATCAGCATGAGCAGTTCTTC.